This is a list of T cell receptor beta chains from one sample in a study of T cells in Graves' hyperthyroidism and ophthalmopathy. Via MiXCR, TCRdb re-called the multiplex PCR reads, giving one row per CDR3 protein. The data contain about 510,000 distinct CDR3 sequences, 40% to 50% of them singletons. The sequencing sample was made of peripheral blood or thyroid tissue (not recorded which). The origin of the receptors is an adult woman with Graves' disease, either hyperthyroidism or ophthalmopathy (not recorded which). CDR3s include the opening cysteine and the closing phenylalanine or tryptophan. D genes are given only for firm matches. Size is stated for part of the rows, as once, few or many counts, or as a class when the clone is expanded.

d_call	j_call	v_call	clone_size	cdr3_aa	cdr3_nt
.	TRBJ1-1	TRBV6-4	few	CASSPLRGGRGTEAFF	TGTGCCAGCAGCCCCCTGCGAGGTGGGAGGGGCACTGAAGCTTTCTTT
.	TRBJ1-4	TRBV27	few	CASSPPTNEKLFF	TGTGCCAGCAGTCCCCCGACCAATGAAAAACTGTTTTTT
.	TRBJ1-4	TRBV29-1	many	CSVQLQRSEKLFF	TGCAGCGTCCAGTTACAACGGTCTGAAAAACTGTTTTTT
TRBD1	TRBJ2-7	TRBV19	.	CASSMFQGDNEQYF	TGTGCCAGTAGTATGTTCCAGGGGGACAACGAGCAGTACTTC
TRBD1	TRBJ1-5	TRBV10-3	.	CATVSQGASNQPQHF	TGTGCCACCGTGTCTCAGGGGGCAAGCAATCAGCCCCAGCATTTT
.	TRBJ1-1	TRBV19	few	CASTEGVVGTEAFF	TGTGCCAGTACCGAAGGGGTAGTGGGAACTGAAGCTTTCTTT
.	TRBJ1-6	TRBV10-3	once	CAISESGGRGSPLHF	TGTGCCATCAGTGAGTCGGGGGGGAGGGGCTCACCCCTCCACTTT
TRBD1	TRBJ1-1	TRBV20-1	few	CSVGTAAGAFF	TGCAGCGTGGGGACAGCGGCAGGGGCTTTCTTT
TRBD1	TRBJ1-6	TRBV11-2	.	CASSPFPGQGSPLHF	TGTGCCAGCAGCCCATTCCCGGGACAGGGGTCACCCCTCCACTTT
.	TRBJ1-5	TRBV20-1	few	CSARAPTVSRQPQHF	TGCAGTGCTAGAGCCCCCACAGTGTCGAGGCAGCCCCAGCATTTT
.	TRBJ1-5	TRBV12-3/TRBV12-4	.	CASSLDGQGQHF	TGTGCCAGCAGTTTAGATGGGCAGGGCCAGCATTTT
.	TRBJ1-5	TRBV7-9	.	CASSLGWANQPQHF	TGTGCCAGCAGCTTAGGCTGGGCCAATCAGCCCCAGCATTTT